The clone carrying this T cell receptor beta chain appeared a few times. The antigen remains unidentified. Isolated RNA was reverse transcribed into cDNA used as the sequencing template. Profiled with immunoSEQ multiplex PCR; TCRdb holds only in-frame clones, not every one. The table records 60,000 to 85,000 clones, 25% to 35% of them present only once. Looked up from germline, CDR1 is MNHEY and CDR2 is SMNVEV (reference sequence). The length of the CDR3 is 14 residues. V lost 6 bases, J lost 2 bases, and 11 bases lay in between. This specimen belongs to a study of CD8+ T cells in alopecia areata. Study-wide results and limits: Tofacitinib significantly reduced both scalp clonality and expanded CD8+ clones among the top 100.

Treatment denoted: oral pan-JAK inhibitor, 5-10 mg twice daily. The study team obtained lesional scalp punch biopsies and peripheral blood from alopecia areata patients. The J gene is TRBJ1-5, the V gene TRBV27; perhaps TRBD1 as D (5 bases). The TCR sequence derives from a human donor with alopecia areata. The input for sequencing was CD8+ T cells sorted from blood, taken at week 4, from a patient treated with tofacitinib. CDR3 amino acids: CASRVIGGNQPQHF. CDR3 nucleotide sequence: TGTGCCAGCAGGGTGATAGGGGGCAATCAGCCCCAGCATTTT.